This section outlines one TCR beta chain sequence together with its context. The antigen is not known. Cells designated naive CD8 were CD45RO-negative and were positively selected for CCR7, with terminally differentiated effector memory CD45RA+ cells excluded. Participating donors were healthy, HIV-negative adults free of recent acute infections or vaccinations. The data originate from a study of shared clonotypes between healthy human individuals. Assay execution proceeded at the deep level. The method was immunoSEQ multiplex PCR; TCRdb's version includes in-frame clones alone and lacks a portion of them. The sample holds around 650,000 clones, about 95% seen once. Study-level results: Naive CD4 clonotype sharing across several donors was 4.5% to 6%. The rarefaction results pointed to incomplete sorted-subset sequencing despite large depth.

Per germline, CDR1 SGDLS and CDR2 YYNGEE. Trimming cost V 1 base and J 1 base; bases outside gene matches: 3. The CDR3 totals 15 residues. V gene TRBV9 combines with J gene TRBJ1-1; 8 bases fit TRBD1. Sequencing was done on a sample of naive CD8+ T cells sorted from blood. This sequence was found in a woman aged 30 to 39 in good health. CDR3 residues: CASSVSGTGNTEAFF. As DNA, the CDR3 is TGTGCCAGCAGCGTATCAGGGACAGGGAACACTGAAGCTTTCTTT.